Below, 24 T cell receptor beta chains from the same sample are listed, as sequenced in a study of spatial heterogeneity in lung cancer (dated by TCRdb to about 2019). What the study reported, not specific to this receptor: A correlation was observed between the number of expanded intratumoral alpha and beta TCRs and the tumor nonsynonymous mutation count.

Library method: 5' RACE. TCRdb names NextSeq 500 as the instrument used. In-frame beta chains were kept once TCRdb had trimmed the public reads at Q25 with fastp and called clones with MiXCR. Rows are combined by CDR3 protein, so each entry shows the most common genes and DNA. The sample table lists around 18,000 distinct CDR3 sequences, 6% to 7.5% of them with a count of one. The top ten clonotypes cover 20% to 25% of the sample. The sample's time point label, decoded: sample taken at primary tumor resection. Antigens of these TCRs are unknown. The specimen was lung tumor tissue, collected at surgery. The receptors stem from a female donor with early-stage non-small cell lung cancer.

In its sample, this clonotype was seen a few times. The chain employs TRBV11-3 and TRBJ1-3; TRBD1 matches at 9 bases. The CDR3 is made up of 15 amino acids. Germline V gene lookup returns CDR1 SGHNT and CDR2 YENEEA. The ends lost 5 bases at V and 2 bases at J; junction bases unmatched: 4. CDR3 sequence: CASSPGQGPGNTIYF. In DNA, the CDR3 is TGTGCCAGCAGCCCGGGACAGGGACCTGGAAACACCATATATTTT.

This clonotype was observed many times. The rearrangement links TRBV5-1 to TRBJ2-1, with D unclear. CDR3 length: 14 residues. V was shortened by 4 bases and J by 5 bases, with 13 bases between the two germline ends. Germline V gene data show CDR1 as SGHRS and CDR2 as YFSETQ. Written as DNA, the CDR3 is TGCGCCAGCAGCCTCTCCGGACGGAACAATGAGCAGTTCTTC. Protein: CASSLSGRNNEQFF.

As for this clonotype: This may be a read error: a much more frequent sequence differs by one nucleotide. The J gene is TRBJ1-1, the V gene TRBV5-6, with a weak D call TRBD1 (5 bases). Trimming removed 6 bases from V and 10 bases from J, with 19 bases in between. Germline V gene data show CDR1 as SGHDT and CDR2 as YYEEEE. The CDR3 spans 13 residues. Here the CDR3 reads CASTQLAGARAFF. Here the CDR3 DNA reads TGTGCCAGCACCCAACTCGCCGGGGCTCGAGCTTTCTTT.

Sample share makes this clonotype medium-sized. V usage is TRBV7-3 and J usage is TRBJ1-1; TRBD1 is a possible D gene (5 bases). CDR3 length: 14 amino acids. V was cut by 5 bases and J by 2 bases, with 12 bases left in between. The germline V gene has CDR1 SGHTA and CDR2 FQGTGA. CDR3 sequence reads: CASSPGRGNTEAFF. The CDR3 nucleotides read TGTGCCAGCAGCCCGGGACGGGGTAACACTGAAGCTTTCTTT.

This clonotype was counted a few times. V is TRBV3-1 and J is TRBJ1-1; TRBD1 matches 8 bases. V was clipped by 2 bases and J by 3 bases; unmatched bases: 5. This CDR3 region has 15 residues. Germline CDR1 reads LGHDT; CDR2 reads YNNKEL (reference sequence). Here the CDR3 reads CASSQRLTGDTEAFF. CDR3 sequence (DNA): TGTGCCAGCAGCCAACGACTGACAGGGGACACTGAAGCTTTCTTT.

This clonotype was picked up many times. This chain uses TRBV11-1 with TRBJ2-1; D ambiguous. Trimming removed 5 bases from V and 4 bases from J, with 12 bases in between. Per the germline V gene, CDR1 is SGHAT and CDR2 is FQDESV (reference sequence). The CDR3 loop spans 14 amino acids. In DNA form, the CDR3 reads TGTGCCAGCAGCCCCGCGGATATTTACAATGAGCAGTTCTTC. Translation gives CASSPADIYNEQFF.

The chain combines TRBV29-1 with TRBJ1-5; tentatively, D is TRBD1 (5 bases). CDR1 and CDR2 from the germline V gene are SQVTM and ANQGSEA. The CDR3 sequence is 13 residues long. With 4 bases removed from V and 3 bases from J, the gap between germline ends came to 10 bases. This chain's CDR3 is CSVGQGDNQPQHF. As DNA, the CDR3 is TGCAGCGTTGGGCAGGGAGACAATCAGCCCCAGCATTTT.

This clonotype was seen at least ten times. The chain couples TRBV29-1 to TRBJ2-3, with no clear D. The CDR3 loop spans 10 amino acids. V lost 8 bases, J lost 4 bases, and 7 bases lay in between. Germline CDR1 SQVTM, CDR2 ANQGSEA. The CDR3, as DNA: TGCAGCTCGGGCGCAGATACGCAGTATTTT. It translates to CSSGADTQYF.

The chain couples TRBV12-3 or TRBV12-4 to TRBJ2-6; D unclear. V lost 7 bases to trimming and J lost 0 bases, with 10 bases between them. The CDR3 is 15 residues long. CDR3 in amino acids: CASTLRNSGANVLTF. CDR3 DNA: TGTGCCAGCACCCTTCGTAACTCTGGGGCCAACGTCCTGACTTTC.

This clonotype was picked up many times. CDR3: CATSSGPDTQYF. The CDR3 DNA sequence: TGTGCCACCAGTTCCGGCCCCGATACGCAGTATTTT. V is TRBV24-1 and J is TRBJ2-3, with D unclear. Deletions cut 6 bases from V and 6 bases from J, with 9 bases between. Per the germline V gene, CDR1 is KGHDR and CDR2 is SFDVKD. The CDR3 covers 12 residues.

By sample share, this clonotype is medium-sized. The chain carries TRBV3-1 and TRBJ2-5; D is possibly TRBD1 (6 bases). Germline V gene lookup returns CDR1 LGHDT and CDR2 YNNKEL (reference sequence). CDR3 length: 14 residues. The germline V and J ends were trimmed by 5 bases and 5 bases, with 15 bases remaining between them. This chain's CDR3 is CASSATGRRETQYF. CDR3 nucleotides: TGTGCCAGCAGCGCGACAGGCCGAAGGGAGACCCAGTACTTC.

This clonotype was seen only a few times. The chain employs TRBV5-6 and TRBJ2-7; no firm D call. Per the germline V gene, CDR1 is SGHDT and CDR2 is YYEEEE. Trimming pared 0 bases from V and 2 bases from J, leaving 12 bases between. This CDR3 is 15 amino acids long. The CDR3: CASSLGSGQAYEQYF. CDR3 DNA: TGTGCCAGCAGCTTGGGTTCCGGCCAAGCCTACGAGCAGTACTTC.

This clonotype was detected ten times or more. The J gene is TRBJ1-3, the V gene TRBV9; unclear D gene. In germline, CDR1 is SGDLS, CDR2 YYNGEE. V lost 2 bases to trimming and J lost 3 bases, with 9 bases between them. The CDR3 spans 14 residues. In DNA, the CDR3 is TGTGCCAGCAGCGTGTCGGACGTTGGAAACACCATATATTTT. Translated: CASSVSDVGNTIYF.

In its sample, this clonotype was seen many times. Written as DNA, the CDR3 is TGTGCCAGCAGCCCTTTCGGTCAGAGCTCCTACAATGAGCAGTTCTTC. It codes for CASSPFGQSSYNEQFF. The rearrangement links TRBV7-8 to TRBJ2-1; D remains ambiguous. The germline gives CDR1 SGHVS, CDR2 FQNEAQ. This CDR3 region has 16 residues. Trimming cost V 5 bases and J 0 bases, with 14 bases left between them. Based on the CDR3 plus reference TRBV7-8 and TRBJ2-1, the full variable domain is GAGVSQSPRYKVAKRGQDVALRCDPISGHVSLFWYQQALGQGPEFLTYFQNEAQLDKSGLPSDRFFAERPEGSVSTLKIQRTQQEDSAVYLCASSPFGQSSYNEQFFGPGTRLTVL.

This clonotype was detected many times. This sequence joins TRBV9 and TRBJ1-2, with 7 bases lining up with TRBD1. V trimming: 3 bases; J trimming: 8 bases; junction bases outside the gene matches: 13. The CDR3 is 15 amino acids. Germline V lookup: CDR1 SGDLS, CDR2 YYNGEE. This CDR3 reads CASSGSITGAGGYTF. CDR3 DNA: TGTGCCAGCAGCGGATCTATTACAGGGGCTGGCGGCTACACCTTC.

This clonotype is classed as medium-sized. The chain employs TRBV12-3 or TRBV12-4 and TRBJ1-3; TRBD1 might be the D (5 bases). Trimming left V 7 bases short and J 2 bases short, with 18 bases between. The CDR3 consists of 16 residues. The CDR3 protein is CASTQRARGTGNTIYF. The CDR3 nucleotides read TGTGCCAGCACCCAGCGGGCGCGGGGGACTGGAAACACCATATATTTT.

This clonotype was found many times. The CDR3 sequence is CASSLQGAGEQYF. The CDR3 nucleotides read TGTGCCAGCAGTTTACAGGGGGCGGGCGAGCAGTACTTC. This chain connects TRBV12-3 or TRBV12-4 to TRBJ2-7; 8 positions match TRBD1. Trimming at V came to 2 bases and at J to 6 bases, leaving 3 bases not matched to a gene. This CDR3 is built from 13 residues.

On this clonotype itself: A much larger clone is a single base away; this may be a read error. The chain carries TRBV5-1 and TRBJ2-1; no definite D call. Germline V gene lookup returns CDR1 SGHRS and CDR2 YFSETQ. The CDR3 totals 13 residues. CDR3 amino acids: CASSLTVDDEEFF. The CDR3 DNA reads TGCGCCAGCAGCTTAACAGTAGATGATGAGGAGTTCTTC.

Ten or more counts support this clonotype. The CDR3 DNA follows: TGTGCCTGGAGGGCCTCCTACGAGCAGTACTTC. This codes for CAWRASYEQYF. The J gene is TRBJ2-7, the V gene TRBV30; D is unresolved. The CDR3 extends over 11 amino acids. Germline CDR1 is GTSNPN and CDR2 is SVGIG (reference sequence). Trimming took 3 bases from V and 0 from J, leaving 3 bases between them.

The rearrangement uses TRBV14 and TRBJ1-5; 9 nucleotides match TRBD1. V lost 4 bases, J lost 7 bases, and 8 bases stayed unmatched. There are 15 residues in the CDR3. The germline gives CDR1 SGHDN, CDR2 FVKESK. The CDR3 here is CASSPGTGFGQPQHF. CDR3 sequence (DNA): TGTGCCAGCAGCCCCGGGACAGGGTTCGGACAGCCCCAGCATTTT. Full variable domain (missing parts from reference TRBV14 and TRBJ1-5): EAGVTQFPSHSVIEKGQTVTLRCDPISGHDNLYWYRRVMGKEIKFLLHFVKESKQDESGMPNNRFLAERTGGTYSTLKVQPAELEDSGVYFCASSPGTGFGQPQHFGDGTRLSIL.

The chain employs TRBV6-5 and TRBJ2-7, with D perhaps assigned TRBD1 or TRBD2 (5 bases each). CDR1 is MNHEY, CDR2 SVGAGI, per germline. The V end was cut by 5 bases, the J end by 7 bases, with 15 bases between. The CDR3 is 13 amino acids. CDR3 sequence: CASSPLGPGEQYF. DNA of the CDR3: TGTGCCAGCAGTCCGCTGGGGCCGGGGGAGCAGTACTTC.

There are many counts of this clonotype. The genes are TRBV28 and TRBJ2-4; D is uncertain. CDR3 size: 14 residues. CDR1 and CDR2 from the germline V gene are MDHEN and SYDVKM. Trimming stripped 2 bases from V and 8 bases from J, with 13 bases between. In DNA form, the CDR3 reads TGTGCCAGCAGTTTAACCCCAGGATGGGACATTCAGTACTTC. As protein: CASSLTPGWDIQYF. The variable domain in full, completed from reference TRBV28 and TRBJ2-4, reads DVKVTQSSRYLVKRTGEKVFLECVQDMDHENMFWYRQDPGLGLRLIYFSYDVKMKEKGDIPEGYSVSREKKERFSLILESASTNQTSMYLCASSLTPGWDIQYFGAGTRLSVL.

By proportion, this clonotype is medium-sized. DNA for the CDR3: TGTGCCAGCAATTGGGACAGTTCCTACGAGCAGTACTTC. This sequence encodes CASNWDSSYEQYF. This sequence joins TRBV2 and TRBJ2-7, with 7 bases lining up with TRBD1. Trimming cost V 7 bases and J 1 base; bases outside gene matches: 4. Germline V gene lookup returns CDR1 SNHLY and CDR2 FYNNEI. CDR3 size: 13 residues.

This clonotype was seen a handful of times. This chain uses TRBV19 with TRBJ2-7; D possibly corresponds to TRBD1 (6 bases). Trimming stripped 3 bases from V and 5 bases from J, with 14 bases between. CDR3 length: 14 residues. From germline, CDR1 is LNHDA and CDR2 SQIVND (reference sequence). The chain's CDR3 is CASSIYGRGNEQYF. As DNA, the CDR3 is TGTGCCAGTAGTATCTACGGCAGGGGCAACGAGCAGTACTTC.